The source of this T cell receptor beta chain is a study of metastatic and nonmetastatic thyroid tumors. Looking at the study overall: Both malignant and benign thyroid patients supplied peripheral blood and tumor or nodule tissue samples, across which the repertoires of these patients were then compared.

Original processing methods: Using the CDR3 differences seen across clinicopathological groups, the authors built a distant-metastasis classifier for papillary thyroid cancer, which was meant to discriminate distant-metastatic patients. TCRdb reprocessed the PCR reads using MiXCR. The V and J calls and clone size come from TCRdb's table, not from the authors' own analysis. This sample has about 19,000 clones; approximately 29% occur once, and the top ten carry more than 20%. No patient had received any treatment before thyroid surgery. General study findings and limits: Relative to benign nodules, malignant thyroid tumors were reportedly characterized by significantly elevated TCR beta diversity in blood and tumor.

With regard to this clone: Its target is not known.

The length of the CDR3 is 14 residues. Germline V lookup: CDR1 SGHRS, CDR2 YFSETQ. Trimming shortened V by 2 bases and J by 2 bases, and 11 bases separated the two germline ends. The specimen was adjacent normal tissue. The source is a female donor with papillary thyroid cancer or a benign thyroid nodule (not recorded which). Some clones in this sample may be carry-over from other donors' samples. This chain links TRBV5-1 with TRBJ2-7; D ambiguous. The CDR3 loop reads CASSLSDQAYEQYF. The CDR3 coding sequence is TGCGCCAGCAGCTTATCGGACCAGGCCTACGAGCAGTACTTC.